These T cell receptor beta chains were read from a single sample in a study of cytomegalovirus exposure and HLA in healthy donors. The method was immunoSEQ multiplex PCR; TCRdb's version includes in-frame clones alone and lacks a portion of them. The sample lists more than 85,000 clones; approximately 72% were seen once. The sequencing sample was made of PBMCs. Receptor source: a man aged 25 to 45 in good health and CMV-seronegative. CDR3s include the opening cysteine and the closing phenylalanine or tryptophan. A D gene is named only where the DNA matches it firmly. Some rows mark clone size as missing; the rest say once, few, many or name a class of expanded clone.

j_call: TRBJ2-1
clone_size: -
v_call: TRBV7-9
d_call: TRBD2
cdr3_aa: CASSRGGVGNEQFF
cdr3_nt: TGTGCCAGCAGCCGCGGGGGGGTTGGCAATGAGCAGTTCTTC

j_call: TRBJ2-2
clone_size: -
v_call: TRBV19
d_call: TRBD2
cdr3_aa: CASSSRGPGLAGGQNTGELFF
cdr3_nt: TGTGCCAGTAGTTCACGGGGTCCGGGACTAGCGGGAGGGCAGAACACCGGGGAGCTGTTTTTT

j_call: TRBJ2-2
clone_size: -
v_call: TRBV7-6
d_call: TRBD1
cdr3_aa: CASRPNRGPITTPNTGELFF
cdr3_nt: TGTGCCAGCAGGCCAAACAGGGGACCCATAACTACACCGAACACCGGGGAGCTGTTTTTT

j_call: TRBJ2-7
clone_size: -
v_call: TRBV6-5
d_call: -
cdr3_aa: CASSYGRFGSYEQYF
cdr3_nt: TGTGCCAGCAGTTATGGCAGGTTCGGCTCCTACGAGCAGTACTTC

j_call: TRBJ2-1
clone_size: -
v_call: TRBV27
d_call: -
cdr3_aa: CASSPTTGWEQFF
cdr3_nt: TGTGCCAGCAGTCCGACCACAGGTTGGGAGCAGTTCTTC

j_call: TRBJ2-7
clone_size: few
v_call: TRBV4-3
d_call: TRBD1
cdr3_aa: CASSQDRTGVSYEQYF
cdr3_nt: TGCGCCAGCAGCCAAGATAGGACAGGCGTCTCCTACGAGCAGTACTTC

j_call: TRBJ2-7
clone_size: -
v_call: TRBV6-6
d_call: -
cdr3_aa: CAIRDTTSYEQYF
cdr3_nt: TGTGCCATCCGGGACACCACCTCCTACGAGCAGTACTTC

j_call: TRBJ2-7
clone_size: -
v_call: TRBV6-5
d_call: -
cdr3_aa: CASSYYSNYEQYF
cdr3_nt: TGTGCCAGCAGTTATTACTCCAACTACGAGCAGTACTTC

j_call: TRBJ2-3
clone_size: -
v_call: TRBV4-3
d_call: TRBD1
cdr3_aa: CASSQERTGGADTQYF
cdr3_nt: TGCGCCAGCAGCCAGGAAAGGACAGGGGGCGCAGATACGCAGTATTTT

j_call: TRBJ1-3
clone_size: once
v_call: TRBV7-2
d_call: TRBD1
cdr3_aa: CASSRRGERNGNTIYF
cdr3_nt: TGTGCCAGCAGCCGCAGGGGGGAAAGGAATGGAAACACCATATATTTT

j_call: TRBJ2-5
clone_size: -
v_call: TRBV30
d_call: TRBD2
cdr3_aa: CAWSGGLAETQYF
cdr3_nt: TGTGCCTGGAGCGGGGGACTAGCAGAGACCCAGTACTTC

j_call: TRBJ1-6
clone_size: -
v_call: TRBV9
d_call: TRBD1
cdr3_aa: CASSPGTGARGPHSPLHF
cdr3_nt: TGTGCCAGCAGCCCGGGGACAGGGGCTCGCGGACCTCATTCACCCCTCCACTTT

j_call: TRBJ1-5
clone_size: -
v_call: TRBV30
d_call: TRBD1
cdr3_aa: CAWSVAGGSQPQHF
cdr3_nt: TGTGCCTGGAGTGTGGCAGGGGGAAGTCAGCCCCAGCATTTT

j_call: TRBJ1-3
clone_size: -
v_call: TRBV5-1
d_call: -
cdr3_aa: CASSLTGTGNTIYF
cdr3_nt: TGCGCCAGCAGCTTGACAGGGACTGGAAACACCATATATTTT

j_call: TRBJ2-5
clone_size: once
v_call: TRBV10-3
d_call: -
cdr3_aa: CAISESGGLGVTQYF
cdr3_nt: TGTGCCATCAGTGAGTCTGGAGGACTTGGGGTGACCCAGTACTTC

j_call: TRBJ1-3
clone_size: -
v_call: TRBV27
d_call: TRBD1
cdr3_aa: CASSLAGGPGNTIYF
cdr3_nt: TGTGCCAGCAGTTTAGCAGGGGGCCCTGGAAACACCATATATTTT

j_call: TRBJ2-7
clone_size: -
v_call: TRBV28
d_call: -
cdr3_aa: CASSLAGYTYEQYF
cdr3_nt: TGTGCCAGCAGTTTGGCGGGCTATACCTACGAGCAGTACTTC

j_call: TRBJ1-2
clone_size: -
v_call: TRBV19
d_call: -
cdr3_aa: CAVYRGAGGYTF
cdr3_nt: TGTGCCGTCTACCGGGGGGCCGGTGGCTACACCTTC

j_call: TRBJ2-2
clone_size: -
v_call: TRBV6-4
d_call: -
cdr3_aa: CASSEASFGGELFF
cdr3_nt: TGTGCCAGCAGTGAAGCTAGCTTTGGCGGGGAGCTGTTTTTT

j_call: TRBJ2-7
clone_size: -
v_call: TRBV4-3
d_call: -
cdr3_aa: CASSQETGNEQYF
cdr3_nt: TGCGCCAGCAGCCAGGAAACAGGGAACGAGCAGTACTTC

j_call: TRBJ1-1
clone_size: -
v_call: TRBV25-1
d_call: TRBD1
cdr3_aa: CASSRQGVNTEAFF
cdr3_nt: TGTGCCAGCAGTAGGCAGGGGGTGAACACTGAAGCTTTCTTT

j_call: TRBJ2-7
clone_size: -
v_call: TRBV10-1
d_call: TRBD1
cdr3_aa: CASSDGFGQGSYEQYF
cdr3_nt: TGCGCCAGCAGTGATGGATTCGGACAGGGGTCCTACGAGCAGTACTTC